This paragraph covers one T cell receptor beta chain sequence. Its antigen is undetermined. The junction shows a germline mismatch at one end, possibly a read error. These data originate in a study of blood T cells in healthy people across ages. Regarding the study as a whole: Diversity of TCR beta per million T cells declined in a roughly linear way with age.

The authors ran a second PCR of roughly 6 to 12 cycles using a sample-barcoded 5' primer and a J-beta primer mix. Each cDNA molecule was tagged by a template-switch adaptor that had 12 random nucleotides. One entry per CDR3 protein results from TCRdb running MiXCR on the 5' RACE reads. The profile shows 1.5 million to 1.8 million distinct CDR3 sequences, 40% to 45% of them singletons. Per the germline V gene, CDR1 is SEHNR and CDR2 is FQNEAQ (reference sequence). The CDR3 extends over 14 amino acids. The clonotype originates from a woman aged 18-29 years in good health. Material: blood. The gene calls are TRBV7-9 and TRBJ1-1, with a weak D call TRBD1 (5 bases). The CDR3 loop reads CACSLGWGETEAFF. CDR3 bases: TGTGCCTGCAGCTTAGGATGGGGCGAAACGGAGGCTTTCTTT. Complete variable domain (other parts from reference TRBV7-9 and TRBJ1-1): DTGVSQNPRHKITKRGQNVTFRCDPISEHNRLYWYRQTLGQGPEFLTYFQNEAQLEKSRLLSDRFSAERPKGSFSTLEIQRTEQGDSAMYLCACSLGWGETEAFFGQGTRLTVV.